A single sample gave rise to the 21 T cell receptor beta chains below, sequenced in a study of lymphopenia after photon versus proton radiotherapy. The data were produced by immunoSEQ multiplex PCR, yet TCRdb's version contains in-frame clones alone and is incomplete. The profile shows tens of thousands of clones, about 81% of them singletons. This specimen consisted of peripheral blood, obtained from a patient treated with proton-based radiotherapy. The receptors stem from a man in his 60s with pancreatic cancer.

This chain connects TRBV27 to TRBJ2-7; TRBD1 aligns across 12 bases. Per the germline V gene, CDR1 is MNHEY and CDR2 is SMNVEV (reference sequence). This CDR3 region has 15 residues. J gave up 7 bases and V 5 bases, and 9 bases lay outside the gene matches. The DNA for the CDR3 is TGTGCCAGCAGTCCCTTCGGGACAGGGGGCGTAGAGCAGTACTTC. Amino acids: CASSPFGTGGVEQYF.

This chain joins TRBV6-1 and TRBJ1-1; D not resolved. The CDR3 contains 12 residues. Germline CDR1 is MNHNS and CDR2 is SASEGT. Trimming cost V 1 base and J 11 bases, with 11 bases left between them. CDR3 amino acids: CASSEVGRMAFF. The CDR3 bases are TGTGCCAGCAGTGAAGTGGGGAGGATGGCTTTCTTT.

The chain employs TRBV30 and TRBJ1-5; 9 nucleotides agree with TRBD1. V trimming: 0 bases; J trimming: 7 bases; junction bases outside the gene matches: 7. Germline assignment: CDR1 GTSNPN and CDR2 SVGIG (reference sequence). This CDR3 has 15 amino acids. CDR3 nucleotide sequence: TGTGCCTGGAGTGTTAGGACAGGGGTTGGGCAGCCCCAGCATTTT. It codes for CAWSVRTGVGQPQHF.

V gene TRBV5-6 combines with J gene TRBJ1-5, with 12 bases that match TRBD1. The CDR3 covers 15 residues. Germline V gene data show CDR1 as SGHDT and CDR2 as YYEEEE. J gave up 7 bases and V 3 bases, and 5 bases lay outside the gene matches. CDR3 nucleotide sequence: TGTGCCAGCAGCTCGGGACAGGGGGCTGGCCAGCCCCAGCATTTT. This sequence encodes CASSSGQGAGQPQHF.

The sample holds a few counts of this clone. The rearrangement joins TRBV30 to TRBJ2-5; 8 bases fit TRBD1. CDR1 GTSNPN and CDR2 SVGIG come from the germline V gene (reference sequence). Trimming at V came to 2 bases and at J to 6 bases, leaving 8 bases not matched to a gene. This CDR3 region has 14 residues. The CDR3 sequence is CAWSTGQGKKTQYF. CDR3 nucleotides: TGTGCCTGGAGTACCGGACAGGGTAAGAAGACCCAGTACTTC. The full variable domain, in which reference TRBV30 and TRBJ2-5 provide the parts outside the CDR3, is SQTIHQWPATLVQPVGSPLSLECTVEGTSNPNLYWYRQAAGRGLQLLFYSVGIGQISSEVPQNLSASRPQDRQFILSSKKLLLSDSGFYLCAWSTGQGKKTQYFGPGTRLLVL.

DNA for the CDR3: TGCAGTGCCGACTGGTACAATGAGCAGTTCTTC. This codes for CSADWYNEQFF. The chain couples TRBV20-1 to TRBJ2-1; no clear D gene. V gave up 6 bases and J gave up 4 bases, with 7 bases separating them. The CDR3 spans 11 residues. The germline gives CDR1 DFQATT, CDR2 SNEGSKA (reference sequence).

CDR3 region: CASSYRGPGGISNYGYTF. DNA of the CDR3: TGTGCCAGCAGCTACAGGGGCCCCGGCGGAATCTCTAACTATGGCTACACCTTC. The chain combines TRBV27 with TRBJ1-2, with 7 positions matching TRBD1. CDR1 MNHEY and CDR2 SMNVEV come from the germline V gene (reference sequence). V lost 6 bases to trimming and J lost 0 bases; unmatched junction nucleotides: 16. This CDR3 has 18 residues.

The chain is built from TRBV2 and TRBJ1-2, with D maybe TRBD1 (5 bases). From germline, CDR1 is SNHLY and CDR2 FYNNEI. Trimming took 4 bases from V and 8 from J, leaving 11 bases between them. This CDR3 comprises 12 residues. The CDR3 nucleotides read TGTGCCAGCAGTGCAGGGATTCGGGGCTACACCTTC. Its translation is CASSAGIRGYTF.

The chain carries TRBV10-2 and TRBJ1-3, with a possible D match to TRBD1 (5 bases). The CDR3 has 14 residues. CDR1 WSHSY and CDR2 SAAADI come from the germline V gene. V lost 6 bases to trimming and J lost 4 bases, with 13 bases between them. The CDR3 bases are TGCGCCAGCAGGGAGGGGTTGATCGGAAACACCATATATTTT. This sequence encodes CASREGLIGNTIYF.

CDR3 protein: CASSLAQRNTGELFF. The CDR3 DNA sequence: TGTGCCAGCAGCTTGGCCCAGCGGAACACCGGGGAGCTGTTTTTT. This chain links TRBV5-4 with TRBJ2-2, with D uncertain. CDR3 size: 15 residues. Between the trimmed V and J ends, which lost 0 bases and 1 base, there was a span of 7 bases. From germline, CDR1 is SGHNT and CDR2 YYREEE (reference sequence). Full variable domain (outside the CDR3, taken from reference TRBV5-4 and TRBJ2-2): ETGVTQSPTHLIKTRGQQVTLRCSSQSGHNTVSWYQQALGQGPQFIFQYYREEENGRGNFPPRFSGLQFPNYSSELNVNALELDDSALYLCASSLAQRNTGELFFGEGSRLTVL.

This chain links TRBV27 with TRBJ2-5; 7 nucleotides align to TRBD1. This CDR3 is 15 amino acids long. Germline trimming cut 6 bases from V and 5 bases from J; bases unmatched to any gene: 12. Germline CDR1 and CDR2: MNHEY and SMNVEV (reference sequence). Here the CDR3 reads CASRQRTGSPETQYF. The CDR3 bases are TGTGCCAGCAGGCAGCGGACAGGCTCTCCTGAGACCCAGTACTTC.

This chain joins TRBV15 and TRBJ2-2; 8 bases are a match to TRBD1. Germline assignment: CDR1 LNHNV and CDR2 YYDKDF (reference sequence). CDR3 length equals 20 residues. The V gene end was trimmed by 5 bases and the J gene end by 3 bases; junction bases not matched to a gene: 20. The CDR3 coding sequence is TGTGCCACCAGCTCCCCCCGACAGGGGTCGGCTAGGCGGGACACCGGGGAGCTGTTTTTT. Translating it yields CATSSPRQGSARRDTGELFF.

This sequence joins TRBV28 and TRBJ1-5, with a weak D call TRBD1 (6 bases). The CDR3 runs to 16 residues. V lost 6 bases and J lost 0, with 15 bases in between. Germline-derived CDR1 and CDR2 are MDHEN and SYDVKM. In DNA form, the CDR3 reads TGTGCCAGCAGCACCTTCATCAGGGGTAGCAATCAGCCCCAGCATTTT. Translating it yields CASSTFIRGSNQPQHF.

The chain combines TRBV5-1 with TRBJ2-5; D unclear. Germline CDR1 reads SGHRS; CDR2 reads YFSETQ. This CDR3 has 15 amino acids. The V and J ends lost 0 bases and 5 bases respectively, with 14 bases between them. CDR3 nucleotides: TGCGCCAGCAGCTTGGCCCCCACAGACGGTGAGACCCAGTACTTC. The encoded protein is CASSLAPTDGETQYF. Supplemented by reference TRBV5-1 and TRBJ2-5, the full variable domain reads KAGVTQTPRYLIKTRGQQVTLSCSPISGHRSVSWYQQTPGQGLQFLFEYFSETQRNKGNFPGRFSGRQFSNSRSEMNVSTLELGDSALYLCASSLAPTDGETQYFGPGTRLLVL.

This chain uses TRBV15 with TRBJ2-7, with a weak D call TRBD1 (6 bases). The CDR3 extends over 17 amino acids. In germline, CDR1 is LNHNV, CDR2 YYDKDF (reference sequence). With 0 bases removed from V and 3 bases from J, the gap between germline ends came to 18 bases. This CDR3 reads CATSRELMEGGSYEQYF. DNA of the CDR3: TGTGCCACCAGCAGAGAGTTGATGGAAGGGGGTAGCTACGAGCAGTACTTC.

V is TRBV5-1 and J is TRBJ2-3, with a weak D call TRBD2 (6 bases). This CDR3 region has 14 residues. Deletions cut 2 bases from V and 3 bases from J, with 10 bases between. The germline CDR1 and CDR2 sequences are SGHRS and YFSETQ. CDR3 sequence (DNA): TGCGCCAGCAGCTTTTCAAGCGGGACAGATACGCAGTATTTT. Protein product: CASSFSSGTDTQYF.

The rearrangement uses TRBV7-8 and TRBJ2-4; 7 positions agree with TRBD1. In germline, CDR1 is SGHVS, CDR2 FQNEAQ. V dropped 4 bases and J dropped 4; count of bases not matched to a gene: 7. The CDR3 covers 15 residues. The DNA of the CDR3 is TGTGCCAGCAGCTCATCCAGACAGGGAAAAAACATTCAGTACTTC. Its translation is CASSSSRQGKNIQYF.

The gene calls are TRBV27 and TRBJ2-7; D is unclear. The germline CDR1 and CDR2 sequences are MNHEY and SMNVEV (reference sequence). The CDR3 contains 12 residues. Trimming removed 6 bases from V and 5 bases from J, with 11 bases in between. The CDR3 coding sequence is TGTGCCAGCAGCCGCGCAGAAAACGAGCAGTACTTC. It encodes CASSRAENEQYF.

The chain links TRBV11-2 to TRBJ1-2; 8 nucleotides match TRBD1. The CDR3 is 16 residues long. Germline CDR1 SGHAT, CDR2 FQNNGV. V was clipped by 5 bases and J by 8 bases; unmatched bases: 16. DNA of the CDR3: TGTGCCAGCAGCCATTTAACCGACCGGACAGGGTTCGGCTACACCTTC. It specifies CASSHLTDRTGFGYTF.

The chain uses TRBV12-5 and TRBJ1-2, with D perhaps matching TRBD1 (5 bases). CDR3 size: 15 residues. The V gene's germline CDR1 is LGHNT and CDR2 FRNRAP. Trimming shortened V by 11 bases and J by 4 bases, and 23 bases separated the two germline ends. The CDR3 coding sequence is TGTGCTGCTGAAGTCGGGGGGGGGATATGCTATGGCTACACCTTC. It encodes CAAEVGGGICYGYTF.

The chain couples TRBV15 to TRBJ2-3, with D unresolved. This CDR3 contains 16 residues. V lost 0 bases and J lost 0, with 10 bases in between. The V gene's germline CDR1 is LNHNV and CDR2 YYDKDF (reference sequence). The CDR3 protein is CATSRDRAGSTDTQYF. CDR3 DNA sequence: TGTGCCACCAGCAGAGATCGGGCAGGCAGCACAGATACGCAGTATTTT.